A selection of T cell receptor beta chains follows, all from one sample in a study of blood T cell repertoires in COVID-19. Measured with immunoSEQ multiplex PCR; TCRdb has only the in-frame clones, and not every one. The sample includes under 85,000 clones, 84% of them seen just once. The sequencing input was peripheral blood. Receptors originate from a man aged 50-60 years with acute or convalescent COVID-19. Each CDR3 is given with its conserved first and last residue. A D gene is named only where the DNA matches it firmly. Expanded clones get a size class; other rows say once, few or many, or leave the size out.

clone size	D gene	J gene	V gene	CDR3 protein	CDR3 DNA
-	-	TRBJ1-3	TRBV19	CASILLNTIYF	TGTGCCAGTATCCTTTTAAACACCATATATTTT
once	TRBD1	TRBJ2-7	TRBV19	CASSPTGVSYEQYF	TGTGCCAGTAGTCCAACAGGGGTTTCGTACGAGCAGTACTTC
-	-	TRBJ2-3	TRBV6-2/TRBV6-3	CASSPEPGLDRTDTQYF	TGTGCCAGCAGCCCCGAACCGGGACTGGACCGCACAGATACGCAGTATTTT
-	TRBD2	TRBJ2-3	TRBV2	CASALAGVLSTDTQYF	TGTGCCAGCGCACTAGCGGGAGTTTTAAGCACAGATACGCAGTATTTT
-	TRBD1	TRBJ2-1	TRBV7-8	CASSFGTDNEQFF	TGTGCCAGCAGCTTCGGGACAGACAATGAGCAGTTCTTC
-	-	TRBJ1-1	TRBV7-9	CASSSGGMNTEAFF	TGTGCCAGCAGCTCGGGGGGCATGAACACTGAAGCTTTCTTT
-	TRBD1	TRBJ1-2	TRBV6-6	CASSPYRGNYGYTF	TGTGCCAGCAGTCCCTACAGGGGGAACTATGGCTACACCTTC
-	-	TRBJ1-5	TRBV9	CASSVGTASNQPQHF	TGTGCCAGCAGCGTAGGGACAGCTAGCAATCAGCCCCAGCATTTT
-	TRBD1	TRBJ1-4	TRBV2	CASSSGTGREKLFF	TGTGCCAGCAGTTCCGGGACAGGGCGCGAAAAACTGTTTTTT
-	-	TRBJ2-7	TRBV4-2	CASSRDRSYEQYF	TGTGCCAGCAGCCGAGACCGGTCCTACGAGCAGTACTTC
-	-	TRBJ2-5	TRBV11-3	CASSSRDTGPQYF	TGTGCCAGCAGCTCCCGGGACACCGGACCCCAGTACTTC
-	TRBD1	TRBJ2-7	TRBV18	CASSPPPPGTGGSEQYF	TGTGCCAGCTCACCACCCCCTCCCGGGACAGGGGGCAGCGAGCAGTACTTC
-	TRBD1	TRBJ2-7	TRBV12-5	CASGLVRTGALFYEQYF	TGTGCTAGTGGTTTGGTCCGGACAGGTGCCTTATTCTACGAGCAGTACTTC
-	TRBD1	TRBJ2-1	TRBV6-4	CASSDYAQGYNEQFF	TGTGCCAGCAGTGATTATGCACAGGGGTACAATGAGCAGTTCTTC
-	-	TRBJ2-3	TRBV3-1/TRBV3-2	CASSQEGRVRDTDTQYF	TGTGCCAGCAGCCAAGAAGGAAGGGTTCGGGACACAGATACGCAGTATTTT
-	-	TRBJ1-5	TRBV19	CASSILGPRDQPQHF	TGTGCCAGTAGTATACTGGGGCCCCGCGATCAGCCCCAGCATTTT
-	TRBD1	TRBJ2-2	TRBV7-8	CASSSTGTGGFGELFF	TGTGCCAGCAGCTCGACCGGGACAGGGGGCTTCGGGGAGCTGTTTTTT
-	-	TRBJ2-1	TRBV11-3	CASSLETALYNEQFF	TGTGCCAGCAGCTTAGAGACAGCCCTCTACAATGAGCAGTTCTTC